This entry lists 29 T cell receptor beta chains sequenced from one sample in a study of beta chain features in type 1 diabetes. The isolated RNA, all of it, was reverse transcribed, so expressed TCRB transcripts were what got sequenced. Some clones are missing from TCRdb's copy, which holds only in-frame ones; the method was immunoSEQ multiplex PCR. The table shows over 65,000 clones, with 25% to 35% occurring only once. The specimen sequenced was stem cell memory CD4+ T cells from blood. Every receptor here comes from a woman under 30 in good health.

The chain couples TRBV9 to TRBJ1-5; tentative D call: TRBD1 (6 bases). Between the trimmed V and J ends, which lost 4 bases and 2 bases, there was a span of 16 bases. The CDR3 has 16 residues. Germline-derived CDR1 and CDR2 are SGDLS and YYNGEE. As DNA, the CDR3 is TGTGCCAGCAGCCTAGGAAGGGGGTTGCGCAATCAGCCCCAGCATTTT. Translation gives CASSLGRGLRNQPQHF.

The sample holds a few counts of this clone. This sequence joins TRBV20-1 and TRBJ2-7; no definite D call. CDR3 length: 11 amino acids. CDR1 is DFQATT, CDR2 SNEGSKA, per germline (reference sequence). V gave up 6 bases and J gave up 3 bases, with 9 bases separating them. CDR3 coding DNA: TGCAGTGCGGCTAGGAACTACGAGCAGTACTTC. Residues: CSAARNYEQYF.

The V call is TRBV30, the J call TRBJ2-6, with D maybe TRBD1 (6 bases). CDR1 is GTSNPN, CDR2 SVGIG, per germline (reference sequence). Trimming pared 0 bases from V and 2 bases from J, leaving 11 bases between. The CDR3 has 16 residues. The CDR3 DNA follows: TGTGCCTGGAGTGTCGATTGGGGGCCTGGGGCCAACGTCCTGACTTTC. This translates into CAWSVDWGPGANVLTF.

This clone was picked up a small number of times. This chain joins TRBV5-1 and TRBJ2-5; D remains unclear. Germline lookup yields CDR1 SGHRS and CDR2 YFSETQ. V lost 1 base and J lost 0, with 7 bases in between. This CDR3 comprises 14 residues. The CDR3 is CASSLSVNQETQYF. Written as DNA, the CDR3 is TGCGCCAGCAGCTTGTCAGTAAACCAAGAGACCCAGTACTTC. Variable domain in full (rest from reference TRBV5-1 and TRBJ2-5): KAGVTQTPRYLIKTRGQQVTLSCSPISGHRSVSWYQQTPGQGLQFLFEYFSETQRNKGNFPGRFSGRQFSNSRSEMNVSTLELGDSALYLCASSLSVNQETQYFGPGTRLLVL.

This clone occurred once. The chain combines TRBV19 with TRBJ2-1, with TRBD2 identical over 14 bases. The germline CDR1 and CDR2 sequences are LNHDA and SQIVND (reference sequence). With 4 bases clipped from V and 2 bases from J, the junction kept 4 bases outside the gene matches. CDR3 length: 17 amino acids. The CDR3 loop reads CASSRTSGGSAYNEQFF. As DNA, the CDR3 is TGTGCCAGTAGTAGGACTAGCGGGGGGTCCGCCTACAATGAGCAGTTCTTC.

This clone was observed a few times. The rearrangement joins TRBV7-9 to TRBJ2-7, with 10 bases matching TRBD1. The CDR3 is made up of 14 amino acids. J was trimmed by 10 bases and V by 3 bases; bases with no gene match: 9. The germline CDR1 and CDR2 sequences are SEHNR and FQNEAQ (reference sequence). The CDR3 DNA reads as TGTGCCAGCAGCTTTGGGGACAGGGGACTGACACAGTACTTC. This codes for CASSFGDRGLTQYF.

V gene TRBV2 combines with J gene TRBJ2-5, with 9 positions matching TRBD1. The germline V gene encodes CDR1 SNHLY and CDR2 FYNNEI. The CDR3 totals 12 residues. V trimming: 10 bases; J trimming: 4 bases; junction bases outside the gene matches: 4. The chain's CDR3 is CANRGQLETQYF. The DNA for the CDR3 is TGTGCCAACAGGGGGCAGCTAGAGACCCAGTACTTC.

The CDR3 spells CASSLGVAWNTEAFF. CDR3 nucleotide sequence: TGTGCCAGCAGCTTAGGAGTCGCCTGGAACACTGAAGCTTTCTTT. V is TRBV11-3 and J is TRBJ1-1; no reliable D call. This CDR3 spans 15 amino acids. Trimming shortened V by 1 base and J by 1 base, and 10 bases separated the two germline ends. The V gene's germline CDR1 is SGHNT and CDR2 YENEEA.

This chain links TRBV11-2 with TRBJ2-1; 11 bases are a match to TRBD1. The V and J ends lost 2 bases and 7 bases, in that order; junction bases with no gene match: 4. From germline, CDR1 is SGHAT and CDR2 FQNNGV. The CDR3 runs 15 residues. The CDR3 coding sequence is TGTGCCAGCAGCTTAACTGGGACAGGGGGGAATGAGCAGTTCTTC. This codes for CASSLTGTGGNEQFF.

V is TRBV7-9 and J is TRBJ2-4; D unclear. The CDR3 sequence is 14 residues long. CDR1 is SEHNR and CDR2 is FQNEAQ in the germline V gene (reference sequence). V lost 3 bases and J lost 3, with 9 bases in between. CDR3 in amino acids: CASSFPLGKNIQYF. Here the CDR3 DNA reads TGTGCCAGCAGCTTTCCCCTAGGCAAAAACATTCAGTACTTC. Looking up the rest from reference TRBV7-9 and TRBJ2-4 gives the full variable domain: DTGVSQNPRHKITKRGQNVTFRCDPISEHNRLYWYRQTLGQGPEFLTYFQNEAQLEKSRLLSDRFSAERPKGSFSTLEIQRTEQGDSAMYLCASSFPLGKNIQYFGAGTRLSVL.

This clone was seen ten or more times. The V gene is TRBV7-2, the J gene TRBJ1-5; a possible D gene is TRBD1 (5 bases). This CDR3 region has 14 residues. The germline V gene has CDR1 SGHTA and CDR2 FQGNSA. V was clipped by 5 bases and J by 1 base, with 9 bases between them. The CDR3 bases are TGTGCCAGCAGCACCCCAGGGAGCAATCAGCCCCAGCATTTT. This translates into CASSTPGSNQPQHF.

The chain is built from TRBV7-9 and TRBJ1-1; tentatively, D is TRBD1 (5 bases). Germline V lookup: CDR1 SEHNR, CDR2 FQNEAQ (reference sequence). This CDR3 spans 14 amino acids. V gave up 6 bases and J gave up 4 bases, with 15 bases separating them. CDR3 protein: CASSPPRVSTEAFF. CDR3 in DNA: TGTGCCAGCAGTCCGCCCAGGGTAAGCACTGAAGCTTTCTTT.

V gene TRBV9 combines with J gene TRBJ2-3; 14 nucleotides agree with TRBD2. The length of the CDR3 is 19 residues. J was trimmed by 2 bases and V by 3 bases; bases with no gene match: 11. The germline CDR1 and CDR2 sequences are SGDLS and YYNGEE. CDR3 amino acids: CASSERLAGGHPSTDTQYF. Here the CDR3 DNA reads TGTGCCAGCAGCGAACGACTAGCGGGGGGGCATCCCTCCACAGATACGCAGTATTTT. The whole variable domain, remainder taken from reference TRBV9 and TRBJ2-3, is DSGVTQTPKHLITATGQRVTLRCSPRSGDLSVYWYQQSLDQGLQFLIQYYNGEERAKGNILERFSAQQFPDLHSELNLSSLELGDSALYFCASSERLAGGHPSTDTQYFGPGTRLTVL.

The chain joins TRBV7-9 to TRBJ1-1; TRBD1 might be the D (5 bases). Trimming pared 1 base from V and 4 bases from J, leaving 13 bases between. The CDR3 consists of 15 residues. Germline CDR1 is SEHNR and CDR2 is FQNEAQ (reference sequence). CDR3 residues: CASSLVRGWGTEAFF. Written as DNA, the CDR3 is TGTGCCAGCAGCTTAGTGCGGGGCTGGGGCACTGAAGCTTTCTTT. Together with reference TRBV7-9 and TRBJ1-1, the CDR3 gives the full variable domain: DTGVSQNPRHKITKRGQNVTFRCDPISEHNRLYWYRQTLGQGPEFLTYFQNEAQLEKSRLLSDRFSAERPKGSFSTLEIQRTEQGDSAMYLCASSLVRGWGTEAFFGQGTRLTVV.

V usage is TRBV27 and J usage is TRBJ1-1; 9 positions agree with TRBD1. The CDR3 totals 16 residues. Per the germline V gene, CDR1 is MNHEY and CDR2 is SMNVEV (reference sequence). The trim removed 6 bases at V and 2 bases at J, leaving 10 bases unmatched. The CDR3 region has the DNA TGTGCCAGCAGATTACTTCCGGGACAGGGAAACACTGAAGCTTTCTTT. As protein: CASRLLPGQGNTEAFF.

The V and J genes are TRBV7-2 and TRBJ2-7, with a weak D call TRBD1 (6 bases). The V and J ends lost 5 bases and 1 base respectively, with 12 bases between them. CDR1 is SGHTA and CDR2 is FQGNSA in the germline V gene. The CDR3 covers 14 residues. The CDR3, as DNA: TGTGCCAGCAGCCCCGGGACAAGTTCCTACGAGCAGTACTTC. Translated: CASSPGTSSYEQYF.

In this sample, this clone turned up a few times. The genes are TRBV6-5 and TRBJ2-6, with a tentative D call TRBD1 (6 bases). Germline V lookup: CDR1 MNHEY, CDR2 SVGAGI. Trimming removed 5 bases from V and 0 bases from J, with 8 bases in between. The CDR3 spans 15 residues. The CDR3 loop reads CASSNRDSGANVLTF. The CDR3 DNA is TGTGCCAGCAGTAACAGGGACTCTGGGGCCAACGTCCTGACTTTC.

The chain employs TRBV4-1 and TRBJ2-7, with TRBD2 matching over 9 bases. The V gene's germline CDR1 is MGHRA and CDR2 YSYEKL. V was clipped by 1 base and J by 5 bases; unmatched bases: 12. The CDR3 is 17 residues long. CDR3 nucleotides: TGCGCCAGCAGCCAAGCTAGCGGGAAACGCCTGGTCCACGAGCAGTACTTC. Its protein product is CASSQASGKRLVHEQYF.

The chain couples TRBV6-7 to TRBJ2-2; 8 nucleotides match TRBD2. TRBV6-7 qualifies as an ORF whose function is uncertain. The J segment lost 6 bases and the V segment lost 4 bases, leaving 16 bases of the junction unmatched. CDR3 length equals 18 residues. CDR3 protein: CASSSRTSPGDWAGELFF. In DNA form, the CDR3 reads TGTGCCAGCAGTTCTCGGACTAGCCCCGGAGATTGGGCCGGGGAGCTGTTTTTT.

This clone was seen a single time. The chain carries TRBV7-9 and TRBJ2-2; TRBD1 matches 7 bases. The CDR3 loop spans 16 amino acids. J lost 2 bases, V lost 7 bases, and 10 bases had no gene match. The germline CDR1 and CDR2 sequences are SEHNR and FQNEAQ (reference sequence). CDR3 DNA: TGTGCCAGCACCACCATGGGACAGTCTAACACCGGGGAGCTGTTTTTT. Amino acid sequence: CASTTMGQSNTGELFF.

Ten or more counts support this clone. CDR3 sequence (DNA): TGTGCCTGGAGTGTACGGGGGGGAGAGTTCTTC. Protein: CAWSVRGGEFF. V usage is TRBV30 and J usage is TRBJ2-1; 8 nucleotides align to TRBD2. Germline CDR1 and CDR2: GTSNPN and SVGIG (reference sequence). The junction had 3 bases not matched to a gene; V was cut back by 0 bases and J by 14 bases. The CDR3 is 11 amino acids.

The chain is built from TRBV15 and TRBJ1-1; tentatively, D is TRBD1 (6 bases). This CDR3 contains 14 residues. The germline CDR1 and CDR2 sequences are LNHNV and YYDKDF (reference sequence). The V end was cut by 0 bases, the J end by 3 bases, with 8 bases between. Here the CDR3 DNA reads TGTGCCACCAGCAGAGACAGGGGAGACACTGAAGCTTTCTTT. It yields the protein CATSRDRGDTEAFF.

This sequence joins TRBV5-1 and TRBJ2-3; D not resolved. Germline CDR1 reads SGHRS; CDR2 reads YFSETQ. The CDR3 sequence is 14 residues long. V was pared by 0 bases and J by 4 bases, with 9 bases between. The CDR3 DNA is TGCGCCAGCAGCTTGGAGGTTAGCCCAGATACGCAGTATTTT. Protein: CASSLEVSPDTQYF.

The V gene is TRBV12-5, the J gene TRBJ2-1; 12 bases match TRBD2. The CDR3 is made up of 17 amino acids. After removal of 1 base from V and 0 bases from J, the junction contained 1 base not matched to a gene. Germline CDR1 and CDR2: LGHNT and FRNRAP. CDR3 in DNA: TGTGCTAGTGGTTTGGGGACTAGCGGGACCTCCTACAATGAGCAGTTCTTC. Its translation is CASGLGTSGTSYNEQFF.

This clone was found a few times. V and J are TRBV18 and TRBJ2-6; tentative D call: TRBD1 (5 bases). Germline CDR1 reads KGHSH; CDR2 reads LQKENI. Trimming removed 3 bases from V and 1 base from J, with 7 bases in between. The CDR3 loop spans 15 amino acids. CDR3 nucleotide sequence: TGTGCCAGCTCACCCACAGGATCTGGGGCCAACGTCCTGACTTTC. Translated, it gives CASSPTGSGANVLTF.

This chain joins TRBV7-9 and TRBJ1-4; 7 bases fit TRBD1. Germline V lookup: CDR1 SEHNR, CDR2 FQNEAQ (reference sequence). The CDR3 is 16 amino acids. Trimming at V came to 5 bases and at J to 0 bases, leaving 6 bases not matched to a gene. The CDR3 DNA reads as TGTGCCAGCAGCCGGGGACAGCCTGCAACTAATGAAAAACTGTTTTTT. Residues: CASSRGQPATNEKLFF.

This chain uses TRBV9 with TRBJ2-7, with D maybe TRBD1 (5 bases). Germline CDR1 SGDLS, CDR2 YYNGEE. Deletions cut 0 bases from V and 2 bases from J, with 12 bases between. CDR3 size: 15 residues. The CDR3 loop is CASSVDARATYEQYF. The CDR3 DNA follows: TGTGCCAGCAGCGTAGACGCCAGGGCTACCTACGAGCAGTACTTC.

The V gene is TRBV2, the J gene TRBJ2-7; 12 nucleotides line up with TRBD2. With 5 bases clipped from V and 6 bases from J, the junction kept 2 bases outside the gene matches. Germline lookup yields CDR1 SNHLY and CDR2 FYNNEI. The CDR3 is made up of 13 amino acids. The CDR3 DNA sequence: TGTGCCAGCAGTCTACTAGCGGGAGGCGAGCAGTACTTC. It translates to CASSLLAGGEQYF.

The chain recombines TRBV9 with TRBJ2-5; D not resolved. The DNA matches TRBJ2-7 better at its end, which makes the J call doubtful. CDR3 length: 16 residues. Germline values: CDR1 SGDLS, CDR2 YYNGEE. Here the CDR3 reads CASSVAPLENDYEQYF. The CDR3 DNA reads as TGTGCCAGCAGCGTAGCGCCTTTAGAAAATGATTACGAGCAGTACTTC.